The table lists the clone carrying this T cell receptor (beta chain) with a count of one. Its cognate antigen is unknown. Researchers partitioned CD4+ cells into CD45RA+ naive and CD45RA-negative memory subsets. This CDR3 comprises 12 residues. Germline CDR1 reads SGHAT; CDR2 reads FQNNGV. With 5 bases removed from V and 4 bases from J, the gap between germline ends came to 8 bases. Assay used: immunoSEQ multiplex PCR; TCRdb lists only in-frame clones, some missing. Of approximately 2,000,000 clones in the sample, 92% are singletons; the top ten hold approximately 0.41%. The data were obtained in a study of shared clonotypes between healthy human individuals. Study-level results: Compared with memory subsets, naive subsets generally had larger estimated richness. Shared clonotypes across all four donors exceeded non-shared ones in generation probability.

The chain carries TRBV11-2 and TRBJ1-2, with D maybe TRBD1 (6 bases). This TCR was recovered from a man aged 18 to 29 in good health. Some clones in this sample may be carry-over from other donors' samples. Sequences were obtained from naive CD4+ T cells from PBMCs. Subset denoted: CD45RA+ positively selected. The CDR3 loop is CASSAQGYGYTF. In DNA form, the CDR3 reads TGTGCCAGCAGCGCACAGGGCTATGGCTACACCTTC.